This T cell receptor (beta chain) was identified in a study of cytomegalovirus exposure and HLA in healthy donors. Findings and limits, study-wide: With DRB1 most and HLA-C fewest, TCR association rates differed between HLA loci in a later analysis. Using the classifier, cytomegalovirus status was reportedly diagnosed with high specificity and sensitivity.

This clone was observed once. The target antigen is unknown. Amplification used 60 Vbeta primers and 13 Jbeta primers. TCRdb's table, derived via immunoSEQ multiplex PCR, lists solely in-frame clones and lacks some. The sample gives about 160,000 clones, more than 60% of which show up once; about 1.5% is in the top ten. The clonotype originates from a woman aged 25-40 years in good health and CMV-seronegative. Sequencing used PBMCs.

CDR3 DNA: TGCGCCAGCAGCGAGGTGGGGGCCTCTGGAAACACCATATATTTT. It specifies CASSEVGASGNTIYF. The V and J genes are TRBV5-1 and TRBJ1-3; perhaps TRBD1 as D (6 bases). This CDR3 has 15 residues. The germline V and J ends were trimmed by 4 bases and 0 bases, with 11 bases remaining between them. Germline CDR1 and CDR2: SGHRS and YFSETQ.